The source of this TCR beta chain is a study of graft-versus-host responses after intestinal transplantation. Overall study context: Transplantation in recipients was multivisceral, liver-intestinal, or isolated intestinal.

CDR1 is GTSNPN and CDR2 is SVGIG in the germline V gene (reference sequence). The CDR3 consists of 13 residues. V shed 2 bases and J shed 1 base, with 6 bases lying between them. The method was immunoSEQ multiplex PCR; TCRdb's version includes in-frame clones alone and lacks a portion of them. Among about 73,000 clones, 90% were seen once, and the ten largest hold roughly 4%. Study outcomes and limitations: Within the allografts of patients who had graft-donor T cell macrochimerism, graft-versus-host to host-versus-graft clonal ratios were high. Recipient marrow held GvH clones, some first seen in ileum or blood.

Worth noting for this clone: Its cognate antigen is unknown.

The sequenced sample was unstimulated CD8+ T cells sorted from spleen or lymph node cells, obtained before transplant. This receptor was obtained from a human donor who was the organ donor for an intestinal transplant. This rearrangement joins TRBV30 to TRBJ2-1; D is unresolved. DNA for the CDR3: TGTGCCTGGAGTCAGTCGTCCTACAATGAGCAGTTCTTC. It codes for CAWSQSSYNEQFF.